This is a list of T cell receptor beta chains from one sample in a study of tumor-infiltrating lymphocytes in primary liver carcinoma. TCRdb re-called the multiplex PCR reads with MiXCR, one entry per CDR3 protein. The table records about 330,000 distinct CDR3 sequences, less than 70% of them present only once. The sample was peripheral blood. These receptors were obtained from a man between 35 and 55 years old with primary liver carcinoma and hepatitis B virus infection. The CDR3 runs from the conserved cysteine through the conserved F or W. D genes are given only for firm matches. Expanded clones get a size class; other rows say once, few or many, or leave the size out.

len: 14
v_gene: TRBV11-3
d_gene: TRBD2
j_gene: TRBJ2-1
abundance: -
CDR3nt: TGTGCCAGCAGCCGGGGACTAGGATACAATGGGCAGTTCTTC
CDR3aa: CASSRGLGYNGQFF

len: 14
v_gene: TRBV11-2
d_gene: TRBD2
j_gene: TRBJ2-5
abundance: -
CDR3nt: TGCGCCAGCGGCCCGGGACTAAACCAAGAGACCCAGTACTTC
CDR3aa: CASGPGLNQETQYF

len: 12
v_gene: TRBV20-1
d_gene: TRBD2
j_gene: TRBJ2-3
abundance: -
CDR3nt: TGCAGTGTAGGCGGGAGTATAGATACGCAGTATTTT
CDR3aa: CSVGGSIDTQYF

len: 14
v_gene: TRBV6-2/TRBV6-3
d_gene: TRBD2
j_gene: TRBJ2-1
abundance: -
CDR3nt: TGTGCCAGCAGAGCGGGAGTGCCCTGCAATGAGCAGTTCTTC
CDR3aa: CASRAGVPCNEQFF

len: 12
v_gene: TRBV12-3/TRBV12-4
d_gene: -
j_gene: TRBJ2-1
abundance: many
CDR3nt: TGTGCCAGCAGTTTTTTCTACAATGAGCAGTTCTTC
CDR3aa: CASSFFYNEQFF

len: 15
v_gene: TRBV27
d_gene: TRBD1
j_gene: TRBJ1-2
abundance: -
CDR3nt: TGTGCCAGCAGTGGCCCCGGGACAGGGGATTATGACTACACCTTC
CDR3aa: CASSGPGTGDYDYTF

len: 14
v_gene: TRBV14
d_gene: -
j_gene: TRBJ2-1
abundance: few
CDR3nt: TGTGCCAGCAGCCAAGACCCCACATACAATGAGCAGTTCTTC
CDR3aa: CASSQDPTYNEQFF

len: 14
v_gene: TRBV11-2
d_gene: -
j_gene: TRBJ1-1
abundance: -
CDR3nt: TGTGCCAGCAGCTTAGGGGGGGTGAATACTCAAGCTTTCTTT
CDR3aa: CASSLGGVNTQAFF

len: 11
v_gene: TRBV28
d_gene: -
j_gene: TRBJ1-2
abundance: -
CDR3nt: TGTGCCAGCAGTCTCTTGGCAGGCTACACCTTC
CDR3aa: CASSLLAGYTF

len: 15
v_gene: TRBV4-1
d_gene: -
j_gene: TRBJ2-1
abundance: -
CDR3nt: TGCGCCAGCAGCCAAAGTAGCGGATGGAGAAATGAGCAGTTCTTC
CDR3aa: CASSQSSGWRNEQFF

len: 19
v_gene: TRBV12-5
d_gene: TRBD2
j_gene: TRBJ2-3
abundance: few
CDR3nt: TGTGCTAGTGGTTTGGTTGCCCCGGGAGGGGTTTCTAGCACAGATACGCAGTATTTT
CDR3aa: CASGLVAPGGVSSTDTQYF

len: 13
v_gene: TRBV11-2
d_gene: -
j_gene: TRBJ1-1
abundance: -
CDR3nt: TGTGCCAGCAGCTTAGTTCGTGGCTCTGAAGCTTTCTTT
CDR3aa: CASSLVRGSEAFF

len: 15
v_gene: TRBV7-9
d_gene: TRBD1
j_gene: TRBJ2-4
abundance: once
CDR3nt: TGTGCCATCAGCACAGACCAGGGGGCGGCGGACATTCAGTACTTC
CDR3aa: CAISTDQGAADIQYF

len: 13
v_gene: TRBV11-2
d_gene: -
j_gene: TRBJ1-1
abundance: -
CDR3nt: TGTGCCGGTAGCTTAAAGAGGAACACTGAAGCTTGCTTT
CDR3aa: CAGSLKRNTEACF

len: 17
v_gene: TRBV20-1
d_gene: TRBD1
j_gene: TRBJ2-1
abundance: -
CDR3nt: TGCAGTGCTAGACCAGGGGGCGGGACCACCATCTACATTGAGCAGTTCTTC
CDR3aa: CSARPGGGTTIYIEQFF

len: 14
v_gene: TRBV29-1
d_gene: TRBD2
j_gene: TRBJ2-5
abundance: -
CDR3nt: TGCAGCGTTGCAGCCGGCGGGAGCTCCCAGACCCATTACTTC
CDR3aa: CSVAAGGSSQTHYF

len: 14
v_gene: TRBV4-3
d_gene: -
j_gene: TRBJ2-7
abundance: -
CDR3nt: TGCGCCAGCAGGTTCGCCGACGGGGGCTACGAGCAGTACTTC
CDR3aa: CASRFADGGYEQYF

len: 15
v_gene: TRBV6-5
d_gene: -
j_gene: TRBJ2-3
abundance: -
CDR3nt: TGTGCCAGCAGTATAATGGGGGCCGGGACAGATACGCAGTATTTT
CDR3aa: CASSIMGAGTDTQYF

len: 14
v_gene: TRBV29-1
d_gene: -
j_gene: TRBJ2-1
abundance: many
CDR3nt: TGCAGCGTTGTAAATGCGAACTCCTACAATGAGCAGTTCTTC
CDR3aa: CSVVNANSYNEQFF

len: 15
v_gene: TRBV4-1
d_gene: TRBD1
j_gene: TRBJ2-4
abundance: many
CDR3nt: TGCGCCAGCAGCTTTCGACAGGGGCCCAAAAACATTCAGTACTTC
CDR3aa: CASSFRQGPKNIQYF

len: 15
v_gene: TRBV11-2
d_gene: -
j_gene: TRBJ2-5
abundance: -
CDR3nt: TGTGGCAGCAGCCCCGTCGGGCTAGTCCCAGATACACAGTACTTC
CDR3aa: CGSSPVGLVPDTQYF

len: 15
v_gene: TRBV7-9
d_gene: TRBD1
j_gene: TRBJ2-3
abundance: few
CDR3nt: TGTGCCAGCAGAGACCGGGACAGGCGCACAGATACGCAGTATTTT
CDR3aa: CASRDRDRRTDTQYF

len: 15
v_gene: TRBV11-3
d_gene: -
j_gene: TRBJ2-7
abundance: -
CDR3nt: TGTGCCAGCGGCTACCCCCTAGCGAGCTCCTACGATCAGTACTTC
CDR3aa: CASGYPLASSYDQYF

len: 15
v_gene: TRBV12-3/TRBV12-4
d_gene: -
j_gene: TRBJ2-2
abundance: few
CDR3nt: TGTGCCAGCAGGAAGGAGGGCCCGGGCACCGGGGAGCTGTTTTTT
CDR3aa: CASRKEGPGTGELFF

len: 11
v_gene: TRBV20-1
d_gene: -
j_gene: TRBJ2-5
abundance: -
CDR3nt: TGCAGTGCTAGTCGAGACGAGACCCAGTACTTC
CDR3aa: CSASRDETQYF

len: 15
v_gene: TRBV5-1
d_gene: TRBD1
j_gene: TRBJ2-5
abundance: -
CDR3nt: TGCGCCAGCAGCTTGACACAGGGGGCCACGGAGACCCAGTACTTC
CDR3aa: CASSLTQGATETQYF

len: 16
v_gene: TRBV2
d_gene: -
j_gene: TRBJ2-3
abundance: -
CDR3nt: TGTGCCAGCAGTGAAGCGATACCGCGGGAACGAGATACGCAGTATTTT
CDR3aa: CASSEAIPRERDTQYF

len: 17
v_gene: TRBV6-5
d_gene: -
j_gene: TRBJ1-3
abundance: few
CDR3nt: TGTGCCAGCAGTTACTTCGACAGAGACCGGCCTGGAAACACCATATATTTT
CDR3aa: CASSYFDRDRPGNTIYF

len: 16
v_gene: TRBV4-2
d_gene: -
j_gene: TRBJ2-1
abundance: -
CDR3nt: TGTGTCAGCAGCCAACACCCGGGACTGGCGGACAATGAGCAGTTCTTT
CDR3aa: CVSSQHPGLADNEQFF

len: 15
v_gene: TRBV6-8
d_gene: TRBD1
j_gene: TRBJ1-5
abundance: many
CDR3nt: TGTGCCAGCAGTTACCCGTACAGGGGAGAGGAGCCCCAGCATTTT
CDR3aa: CASSYPYRGEEPQHF

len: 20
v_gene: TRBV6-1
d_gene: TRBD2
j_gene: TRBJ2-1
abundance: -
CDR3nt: TGTGCCAGCAGTGAAGTTTGGACTAGCGAGAGGGCCATGTCCTACAATGAGCAGTTCTTC
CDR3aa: CASSEVWTSERAMSYNEQFF

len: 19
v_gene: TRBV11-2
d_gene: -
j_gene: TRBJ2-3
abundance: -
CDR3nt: TGTGCCAGCAGCCTCATAGTCGGCCCGCCCACAACCCGTGCAGTTACGCAGTATTTT
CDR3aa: CASSLIVGPPTTRAVTQYF

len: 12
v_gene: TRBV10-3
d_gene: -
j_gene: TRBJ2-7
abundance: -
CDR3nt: TGTGCCATCATTGAAACCGCGCAAGAGCAGTACTTC
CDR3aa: CAIIETAQEQYF

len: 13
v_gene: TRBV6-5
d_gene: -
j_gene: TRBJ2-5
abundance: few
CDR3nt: TGTGCCAGCAGTTACGCAACAACCGAGACCCAGTACTTC
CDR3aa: CASSYATTETQYF

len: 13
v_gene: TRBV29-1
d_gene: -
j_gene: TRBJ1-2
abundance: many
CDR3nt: TGCAGCGTGCTAGGGGGTCGGGACTATGGCTACACCTTC
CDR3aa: CSVLGGRDYGYTF

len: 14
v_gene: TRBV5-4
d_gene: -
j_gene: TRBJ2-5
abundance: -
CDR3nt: TGTGCCAGCAGCGCCAACAGGGTTGGGGAGACCCAGTACTTC
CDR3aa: CASSANRVGETQYF

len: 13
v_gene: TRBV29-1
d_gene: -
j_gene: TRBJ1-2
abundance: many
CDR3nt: TGCAGCGTTATCCTACCCAGTGACTATGGCTACACCTTC
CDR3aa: CSVILPSDYGYTF

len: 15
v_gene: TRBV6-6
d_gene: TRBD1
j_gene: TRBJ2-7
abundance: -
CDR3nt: TGTGCCAGCAGTTACTCCGGACAGGGTGGCAGCGAGCAGTACTTC
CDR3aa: CASSYSGQGGSEQYF

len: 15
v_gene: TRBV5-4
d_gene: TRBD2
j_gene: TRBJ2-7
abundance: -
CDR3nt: TGTGCCAGCAGCTTGGAGGGCGGGAGCGGCTACGAGCAGTACTTC
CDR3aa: CASSLEGGSGYEQYF

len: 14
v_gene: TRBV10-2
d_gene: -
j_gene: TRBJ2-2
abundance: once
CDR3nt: TGCGCCAGCCTCTCGGAAGTGAACACCGGGGAGCTGTTTTTT
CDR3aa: CASLSEVNTGELFF

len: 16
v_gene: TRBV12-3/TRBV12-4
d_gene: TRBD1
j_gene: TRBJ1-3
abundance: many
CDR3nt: TGTGCCAGCAGTCAGAGGACAGGGGGCTCTGGAAACACCATATATTTT
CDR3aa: CASSQRTGGSGNTIYF

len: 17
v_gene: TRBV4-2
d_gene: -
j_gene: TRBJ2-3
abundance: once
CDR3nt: TGTGCCAGCAGCCAAGATCGATCCCAGGGTGGCACAGGTACGCAGTATTTT
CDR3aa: CASSQDRSQGGTGTQYF

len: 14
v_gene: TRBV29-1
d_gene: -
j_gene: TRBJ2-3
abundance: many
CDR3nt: TGCAGCGTTGCGGATTTAGGGAGGACAGATACGCAGTATTTT
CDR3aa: CSVADLGRTDTQYF

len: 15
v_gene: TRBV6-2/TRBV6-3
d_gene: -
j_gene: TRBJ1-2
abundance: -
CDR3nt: TGTGCCAGTAGGACGGGTTACCTTATGAACTATGACTACACCTTC
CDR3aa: CASRTGYLMNYDYTF

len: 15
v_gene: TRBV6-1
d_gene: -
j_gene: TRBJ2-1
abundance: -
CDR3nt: TGTGCCAGCATTGACTCCGGCACATCCTACAATGAGCAGTTCTTC
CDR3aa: CASIDSGTSYNEQFF

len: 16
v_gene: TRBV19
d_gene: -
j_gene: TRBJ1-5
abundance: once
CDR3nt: TGTGCCAGTAATTCTCTATCGGGACGGAAAAATCAGCCCCAGCATTTT
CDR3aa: CASNSLSGRKNQPQHF

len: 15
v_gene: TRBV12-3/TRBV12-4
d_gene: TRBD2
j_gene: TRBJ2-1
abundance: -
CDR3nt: TGTGCCAGCAGTTTAGATAGCGGGAAGGCCTACGAGCAGTTCTTC
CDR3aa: CASSLDSGKAYEQFF

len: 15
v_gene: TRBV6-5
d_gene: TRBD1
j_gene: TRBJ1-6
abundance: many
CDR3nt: TGTGCCAGCAGGGACGACAGGGGGCGGAATTCACCCCTCCACTTT
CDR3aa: CASRDDRGRNSPLHF

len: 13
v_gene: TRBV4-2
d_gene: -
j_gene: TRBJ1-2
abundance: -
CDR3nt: TGTACCAGCAGCCAAAAAATAGGGGGTGGCTACACCTTC
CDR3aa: CTSSQKIGGGYTF

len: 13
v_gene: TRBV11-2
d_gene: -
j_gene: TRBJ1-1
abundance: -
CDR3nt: TGTGTCAGCAGCTTAGTCTGGGGCGGTGAAGCTTTCTTT
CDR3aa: CVSSLVWGGEAFF

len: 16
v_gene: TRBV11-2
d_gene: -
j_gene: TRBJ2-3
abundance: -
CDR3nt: TGTGTCAGCAGCGAGAGGTGGGGGAGGCCAAGAGATACACAGTATTTT
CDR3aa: CVSSERWGRPRDTQYF